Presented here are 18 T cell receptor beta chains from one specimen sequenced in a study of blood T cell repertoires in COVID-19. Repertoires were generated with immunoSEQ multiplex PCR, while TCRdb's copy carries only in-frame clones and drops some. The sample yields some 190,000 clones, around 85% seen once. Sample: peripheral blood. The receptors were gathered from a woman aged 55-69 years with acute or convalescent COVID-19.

The CDR3 nucleotides read TGCGCCAGCAGCCTCGGGACAGCCAATCAGCCCCAGCATTTT. Its translation is CASSLGTANQPQHF. This chain uses TRBV5-1 with TRBJ1-5; 7 positions agree with TRBD1. CDR1 SGHRS and CDR2 YFSETQ come from the germline V gene. V was pared by 4 bases and J by 3 bases, with 4 bases of the junction left unmatched. The CDR3 covers 14 residues.

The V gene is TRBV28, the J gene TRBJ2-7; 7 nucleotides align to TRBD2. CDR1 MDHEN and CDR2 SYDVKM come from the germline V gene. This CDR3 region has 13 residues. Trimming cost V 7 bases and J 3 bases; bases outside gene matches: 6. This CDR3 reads CASIPSGHYEQYF. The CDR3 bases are TGTGCCAGCATCCCTAGCGGACACTACGAGCAGTACTTC.

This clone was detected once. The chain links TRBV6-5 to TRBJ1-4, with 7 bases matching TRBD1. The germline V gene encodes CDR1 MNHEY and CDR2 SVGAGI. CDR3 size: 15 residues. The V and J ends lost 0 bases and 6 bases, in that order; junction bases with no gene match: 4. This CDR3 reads CASSYSGGEDEKLFF. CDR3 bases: TGTGCCAGCAGTTACTCAGGGGGCGAGGATGAAAAACTGTTTTTT.

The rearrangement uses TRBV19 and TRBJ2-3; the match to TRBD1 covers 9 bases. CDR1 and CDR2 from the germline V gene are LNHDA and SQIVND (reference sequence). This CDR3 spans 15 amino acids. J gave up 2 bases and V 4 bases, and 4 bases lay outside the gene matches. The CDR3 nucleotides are TGTGCCAGTAGTAAAGGGACAGGGCTCACAGATACGCAGTATTTT. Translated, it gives CASSKGTGLTDTQYF.

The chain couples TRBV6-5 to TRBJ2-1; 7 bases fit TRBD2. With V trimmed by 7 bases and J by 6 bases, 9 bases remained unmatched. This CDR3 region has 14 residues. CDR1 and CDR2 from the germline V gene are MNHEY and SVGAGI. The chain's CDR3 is CASIGPSGFNEQFF. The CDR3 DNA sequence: TGTGCCAGCATCGGGCCTAGCGGTTTCAATGAGCAGTTCTTC.

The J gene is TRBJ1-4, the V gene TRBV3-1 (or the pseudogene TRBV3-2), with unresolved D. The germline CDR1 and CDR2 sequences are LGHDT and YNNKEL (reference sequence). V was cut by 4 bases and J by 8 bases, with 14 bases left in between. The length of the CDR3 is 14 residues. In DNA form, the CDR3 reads TGTGCCAGCAGCCCCTCGTCAGGCCGGGAAAAACTGTTTTTT. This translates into CASSPSSGREKLFF.

CDR3 in amino acids: CASSYSTPGVYEQYF. The CDR3 DNA reads as TGTGCCAGCAGTTACTCTACTCCGGGGGTCTACGAGCAGTACTTC. The rearrangement joins TRBV6-5 to TRBJ2-7; D is perhaps TRBD2 (6 bases). This CDR3 contains 15 residues. Trimming took off 0 bases at V and 3 bases at J, with 12 bases between the two ends. CDR1 is MNHEY and CDR2 is SVGAGI in the germline V gene.

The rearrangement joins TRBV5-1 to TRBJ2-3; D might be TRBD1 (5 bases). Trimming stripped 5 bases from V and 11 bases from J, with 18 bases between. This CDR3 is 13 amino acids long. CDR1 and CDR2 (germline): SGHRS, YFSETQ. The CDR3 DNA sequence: TGCGCCAGCAGGTTCATTTTGGGGCGCGAGCAGTATTTT. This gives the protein CASRFILGREQYF.

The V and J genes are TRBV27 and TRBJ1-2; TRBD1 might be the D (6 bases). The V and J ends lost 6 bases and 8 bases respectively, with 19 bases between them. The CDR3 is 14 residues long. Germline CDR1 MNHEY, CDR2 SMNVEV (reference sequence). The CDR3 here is CASSPYQGSGGYTF. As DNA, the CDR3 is TGTGCCAGCAGCCCATATCAGGGGTCGGGGGGCTACACCTTC.

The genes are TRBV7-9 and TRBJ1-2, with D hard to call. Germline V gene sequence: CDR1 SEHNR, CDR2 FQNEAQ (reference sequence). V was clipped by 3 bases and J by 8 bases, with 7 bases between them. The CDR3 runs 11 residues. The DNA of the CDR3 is TGTGCCAGCAGCTTGGGAGGAGGCTACACCTTC. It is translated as CASSLGGGYTF.

This CDR3 reads CASSFTGEYEQYV. CDR3 DNA sequence: TGCGCCAGCAGCTTTACAGGGGAGTACGAGCAGTACGTC. J is TRBJ2-7 and V is TRBV5-1, with 7 nucleotides matching TRBD1. The ends lost 2 bases at V and 4 bases at J; junction bases unmatched: 3. This CDR3 spans 13 amino acids. Germline V gene data show CDR1 as SGHRS and CDR2 as YFSETQ.

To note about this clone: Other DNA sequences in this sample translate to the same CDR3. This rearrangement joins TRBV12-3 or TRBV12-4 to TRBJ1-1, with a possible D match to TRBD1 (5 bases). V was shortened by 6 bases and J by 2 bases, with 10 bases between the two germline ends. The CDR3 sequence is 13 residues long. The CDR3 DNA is TGTGCCAGCAGCCGGCAGGGTAACACTGAAGCTTTCTTT. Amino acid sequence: CASSRQGNTEAFF.

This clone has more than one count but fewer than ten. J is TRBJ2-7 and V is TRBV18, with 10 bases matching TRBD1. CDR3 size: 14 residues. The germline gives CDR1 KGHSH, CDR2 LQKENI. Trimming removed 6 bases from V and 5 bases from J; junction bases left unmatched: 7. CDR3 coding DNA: TGTGCCAGCTCTACGGGACAGGGGCGCAACGAGCAGTACTTC. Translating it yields CASSTGQGRNEQYF.

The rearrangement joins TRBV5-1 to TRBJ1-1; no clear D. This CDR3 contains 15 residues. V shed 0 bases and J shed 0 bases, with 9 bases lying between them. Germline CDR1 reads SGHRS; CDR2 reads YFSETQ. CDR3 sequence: CASSLAGGLNTEAFF. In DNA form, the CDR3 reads TGCGCCAGCAGCTTGGCCGGAGGGCTGAACACTGAAGCTTTCTTT.

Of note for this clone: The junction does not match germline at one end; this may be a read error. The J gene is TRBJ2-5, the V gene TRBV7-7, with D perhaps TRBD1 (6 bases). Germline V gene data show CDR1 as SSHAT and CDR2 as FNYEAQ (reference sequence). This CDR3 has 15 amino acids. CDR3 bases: TGTGCTAGCAGTCTCACCGCAGGGGCGCAAGAGACCCAGTACTTC. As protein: CASSLTAGAQETQYF.

CDR3 DNA sequence: TGCAGCGTTAAGGGGCAGGGGTGGGCTGAAGCTTTCTTT. It is translated as CSVKGQGWAEAFF. The chain employs TRBV29-1 and TRBJ1-1, with a possible D match to TRBD1 (6 bases). From germline, CDR1 is SQVTM and CDR2 ANQGSEA. The V end was cut by 5 bases, the J end by 6 bases, with 16 bases between. CDR3 length: 13 amino acids.

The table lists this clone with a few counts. The DNA of the CDR3 is TGTGCCATCAGTGAGGAGCCCGGGACAACCTACAATGAGCAGTTCTTC. Encoded protein: CAISEEPGTTYNEQFF. The V and J genes are TRBV10-3 and TRBJ2-1; D might be TRBD1 (6 bases). From germline, CDR1 is ENHRY and CDR2 SYGVKD. Trimming removed 2 bases from V and 2 bases from J, with 13 bases in between. The CDR3 runs 16 residues.

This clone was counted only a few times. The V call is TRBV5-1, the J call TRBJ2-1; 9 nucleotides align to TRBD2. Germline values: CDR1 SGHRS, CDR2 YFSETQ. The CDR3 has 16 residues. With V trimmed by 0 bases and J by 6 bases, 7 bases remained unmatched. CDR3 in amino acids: CASSLVSSGRPNEQFF. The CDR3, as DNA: TGCGCCAGCAGCTTGGTATCCAGCGGGAGGCCCAATGAGCAGTTCTTC.